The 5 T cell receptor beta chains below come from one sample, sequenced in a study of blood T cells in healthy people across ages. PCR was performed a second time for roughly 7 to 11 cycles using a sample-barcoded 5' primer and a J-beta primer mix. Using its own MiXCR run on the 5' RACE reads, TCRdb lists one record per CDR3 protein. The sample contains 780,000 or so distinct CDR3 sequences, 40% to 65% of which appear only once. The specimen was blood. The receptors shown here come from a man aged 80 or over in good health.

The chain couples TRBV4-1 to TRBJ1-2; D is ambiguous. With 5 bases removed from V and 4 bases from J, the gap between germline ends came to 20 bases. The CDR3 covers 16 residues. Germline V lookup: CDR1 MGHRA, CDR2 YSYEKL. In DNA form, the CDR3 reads TGCGCCAGCAGCTCACCGTCCGCCGGGAGATCCTATGGCTACACCTTC. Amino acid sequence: CASSSPSAGRSYGYTF.

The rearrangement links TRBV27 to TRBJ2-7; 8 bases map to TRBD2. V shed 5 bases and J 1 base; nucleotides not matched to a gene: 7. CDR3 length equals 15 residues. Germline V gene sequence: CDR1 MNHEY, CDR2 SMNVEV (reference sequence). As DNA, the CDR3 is TGTGCCAGCAGTCGCGGACTAGCACTATCCTACGAGCAGTACTTC. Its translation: CASSRGLALSYEQYF.

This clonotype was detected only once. CDR3 coding DNA: TGTGCCAGCAGAGCTGATAGCTCCTACAATGAGCAGTTCTTC. Protein sequence: CASRADSSYNEQFF. The chain joins TRBV25-1 to TRBJ2-1; no definite D call. CDR3 size: 14 residues. V was trimmed by 6 bases and J by 0 bases, leaving 9 bases between them. The germline gives CDR1 MGHDK, CDR2 SYGVNS.

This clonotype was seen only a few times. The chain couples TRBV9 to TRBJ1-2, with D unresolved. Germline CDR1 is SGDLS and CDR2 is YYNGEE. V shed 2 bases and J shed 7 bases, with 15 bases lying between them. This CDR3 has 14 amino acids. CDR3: CASSVSNGGLGYTF. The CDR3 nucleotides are TGTGCCAGCAGCGTTAGCAACGGAGGGCTTGGCTACACCTTC. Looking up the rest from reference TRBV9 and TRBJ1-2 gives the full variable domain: DSGVTQTPKHLITATGQRVTLRCSPRSGDLSVYWYQQSLDQGLQFLIQYYNGEERAKGNILERFSAQQFPDLHSELNLSSLELGDSALYFCASSVSNGGLGYTFGSGTRLTVV.

The CDR3 DNA follows: TGTGCCAGCGTTCGGACACCAGCTCTGTTTGAGACCCAGTACTTC. Residues: CASVRTPALFETQYF. The V gene is TRBV2, the J gene TRBJ2-5; perhaps TRBD1 as D (5 bases). The V gene lost 8 bases and the J gene lost 5 bases, with 21 bases spanning the gap. This CDR3 is 15 amino acids long. Germline lookup yields CDR1 SNHLY and CDR2 FYNNEI.